Following are 8 T cell receptor beta chains from one sample sequenced in a study of shared clonotypes between healthy human individuals. TCRdb's copy holds only in-frame clones and misses some; the assay was immunoSEQ multiplex PCR. The data contain about 680,000 clones, roughly 73% of them singletons. The sample was memory CD4+ T cells sorted from blood. Regarding subset: CD45RA-negative fraction. The receptors come from a woman in her 30s in good health.

This chain links TRBV19 with TRBJ1-5; tentative D call: TRBD1 (5 bases). The CDR3 consists of 15 residues. Looked up from germline, CDR1 is LNHDA and CDR2 is SQIVND (reference sequence). With 8 bases removed from V and 0 bases from J, the gap between germline ends came to 14 bases. The CDR3 loop reads CASQVGGNSNQPQHF. The CDR3 DNA reads TGTGCCAGTCAAGTGGGGGGGAATAGCAATCAGCCCCAGCATTTT.

The chain employs TRBV7-8 and TRBJ1-5; D unresolved. CDR3 length: 15 residues. V was cut by 2 bases and J by 3 bases, with 11 bases left in between. CDR1 SGHVS and CDR2 FQNEAQ come from the germline V gene. CDR3 region: CASSLQRESNQPQHF. The CDR3 DNA sequence: TGTGCCAGCAGCTTACAAAGGGAATCCAATCAGCCCCAGCATTTT.

The chain couples TRBV5-1 to TRBJ2-3; D may be TRBD2 (6 bases). Trimming removed 2 bases from V and 1 base from J, with 11 bases in between. Germline lookup yields CDR1 SGHRS and CDR2 YFSETQ. The CDR3 contains 15 residues. The CDR3 coding sequence is TGCGCCAGCAGCTTCTCGGGAGATGGCACAGATACGCAGTATTTT. It translates to CASSFSGDGTDTQYF.

The rearrangement uses TRBV11-2 and TRBJ2-5, with 13 nucleotides matching TRBD2. CDR3 length: 17 residues. Germline V lookup: CDR1 SGHAT, CDR2 FQNNGV. V trimming: 5 bases; J trimming: 4 bases; junction bases outside the gene matches: 10. CDR3 protein: CASSQGTSGIVGETQYF. In DNA form, the CDR3 reads TGTGCCAGCAGCCAGGGGACTAGCGGGATAGTGGGAGAGACCCAGTACTTC.

This rearrangement joins TRBV5-1 to TRBJ2-4; D not certain. CDR3 length equals 14 residues. Trimming stripped 4 bases from V and 9 bases from J, with 17 bases between. Per the germline V gene, CDR1 is SGHRS and CDR2 is YFSETQ. CDR3 nucleotides: TGCGCCAGCAGCAGCAGCGCCTCGAAGGGCATTCAGTACTTC. It specifies CASSSSASKGIQYF.

The chain uses TRBV2 and TRBJ1-5; D remains unclear. Per germline, CDR1 SNHLY and CDR2 FYNNEI. The CDR3 is made up of 15 amino acids. The ends were cut back, 5 bases at V and 0 bases at J, with 11 bases in the middle. The CDR3 loop is CASSSAGNSNQPQHF. The CDR3 region has the DNA TGTGCCAGCAGTAGCGCAGGTAATAGCAATCAGCCCCAGCATTTT. Full variable domain (outside the CDR3, taken from reference TRBV2 and TRBJ1-5): EPEVTQTPSHQVTQMGQEVILRCVPISNHLYFYWYRQILGQKVEFLVSFYNNEISEKSEIFDDQFSVERPDGSNFTLKIRSTKLEDSAMYFCASSSAGNSNQPQHFGDGTRLSIL.

The chain couples TRBV27 to TRBJ1-5; no reliable D call. Germline loops: CDR1 MNHEY, CDR2 SMNVEV (reference sequence). V was cut by 2 bases and J by 7 bases, with 18 bases left in between. There are 16 residues in the CDR3. The CDR3 nucleotides read TGTGCCAGCAGTTTAAATGCGCCGGGCCTGGGGCAGCCCCAGCATTTT. Encoded protein: CASSLNAPGLGQPQHF.

The sample holds many counts of this clone. This chain connects TRBV10-2 to TRBJ1-5, with a tentative D call TRBD1 (5 bases). The CDR3 has 15 residues. Between the trimmed V and J ends, which lost 0 bases and 5 bases, there was a span of 11 bases. From germline, CDR1 is WSHSY and CDR2 SAAADI. Here the CDR3 reads CASSESRGGYQPQHF. The CDR3 nucleotides read TGCGCCAGCAGTGAGTCAAGGGGCGGCTATCAGCCCCAGCATTTT.